The T cell receptor (beta chain) under discussion was sequenced for a study of blood T cell repertoires in COVID-19. Study context: Italy, Spain and the United States were the sources of the convalescent and acute COVID-19 samples. From T cells, B-cell-depleted T cells, or PBMCs came the material, which was cDNA or gDNA.

CDR1 is SGHDT, CDR2 YYEEEE, per germline. This CDR3 comprises 16 residues. With V trimmed by 4 bases and J by 7 bases, 8 bases remained unmatched. Per the original data handling: Amplification from reference gene primers served as the basis for estimated nucleated cell counts. The assay was immunoSEQ multiplex PCR, and TCRdb's table has in-frame clones only and misses some. V, J and clone size were drawn from that table, and D and trimming were deduced from the DNA. The profile shows 350,000 to 450,000 clones, 85% of them singletons. Sequenced material: peripheral blood. V and J are TRBV5-6 and TRBJ2-2; 12 bases map to TRBD2. This clonotype was obtained from a woman between 18 and 29 years old with acute or convalescent COVID-19. The CDR3 bases are TGTGCCAGCAGCCCCAAGACTAGCGGGAGACTCGGGGAGCTGTTTTTT. It encodes CASSPKTSGRLGELFF. Filled out from reference TRBV5-6 and TRBJ2-2, the complete variable domain reads DAGVTQSPTHLIKTRGQQVTLRCSPKSGHDTVSWYQQALGQGPQFIFQYYEEEERQRGNFPDRFSGHQFPNYSSELNVNALLLGDSALYLCASSPKTSGRLGELFFGEGSRLTVL.